These 5 T cell receptor beta chains were sequenced from one sample in a study of T cells after yellow fever vaccination. TCRdb recomputed calls from the 5' RACE reads with MiXCR, one row per CDR3 protein. This table has under 150,000 distinct CDR3 sequences, about 8% appearing once. The sequencing here drew on CD4+ T cells sorted from PBMCs, taken 5 days after the yellow fever booster vaccination. Receptors originate from a man aged 30 to 39 who received the YFV17D yellow fever vaccine.

There are many counts of this clonotype. The J gene is TRBJ1-6, the V gene TRBV18, with TRBD1 matching 8 bases. J was trimmed by 8 bases and V by 0 bases; bases with no gene match: 3. Germline loops: CDR1 KGHSH, CDR2 LQKENI. CDR3 length equals 15 residues. The DNA of the CDR3 is TGTGCCAGCTCACCACCGGACAGGGTAGATTCACCCCTCCACTTT. Translating gives CASSPPDRVDSPLHF.

This clonotype showed up many times. V is TRBV20-1 and J is TRBJ2-1; 9 bases fit TRBD2. CDR1 is DFQATT, CDR2 SNEGSKA, per germline (reference sequence). V was pared by 3 bases and J by 4 bases, with 4 bases of the junction left unmatched. CDR3 length: 14 residues. CDR3 DNA sequence: TGCAGTGCTAGCCGAGCGGGGGGATACAATGAGCAGTTCTTC. Translated: CSASRAGGYNEQFF.

This clonotype was recorded many times. The chain employs TRBV30 and TRBJ2-1; 10 bases map to TRBD2. With 7 bases clipped from V and 10 bases from J, the junction kept 13 bases outside the gene matches. This CDR3 is built from 14 residues. Germline V gene data show CDR1 as GTSNPN and CDR2 as SVGIG (reference sequence). The CDR3 sequence: CASPSGSTRREQFF. CDR3 DNA: TGTGCCTCCCCTAGCGGGAGTACACGGAGGGAGCAGTTCTTC.

This clonotype was recorded at least ten times. The rearrangement links TRBV11-3 to TRBJ1-1; D not resolved. The germline V and J ends were trimmed by 5 bases and 4 bases, with 11 bases remaining between them. The CDR3 loop spans 13 amino acids. Germline lookup yields CDR1 SGHNT and CDR2 YENEEA. The CDR3 DNA reads as TGTGCCAGCAGCCAAGTGGAGAGCACTGAAGCTTTCTTT. As protein: CASSQVESTEAFF. Combining the CDR3 with reference TRBV11-3 and TRBJ1-1 gives the whole variable domain EAGVVQSPRYKIIEKKQPVAFWCNPISGHNTLYWYLQNLGQGPELLIRYENEEAVDDSQLPKDRFSAERLKGVDSTLKIQPAELGDSAVYLCASSQVESTEAFFGQGTRLTVV.

There are many counts of this clonotype. The chain carries TRBV5-1 and TRBJ2-1, with 8 bases matching TRBD2. Per germline, CDR1 SGHRS and CDR2 YFSETQ. There are 15 residues in the CDR3. The V and J ends lost 9 bases and 0 bases, in that order; junction bases with no gene match: 8. CDR3 residues: CATTQAGDSYNEQFF. In DNA form, the CDR3 reads TGCGCCACCACTCAAGCGGGAGACTCCTACAATGAGCAGTTCTTC. Variable domain in full (rest from reference TRBV5-1 and TRBJ2-1): KAGVTQTPRYLIKTRGQQVTLSCSPISGHRSVSWYQQTPGQGLQFLFEYFSETQRNKGNFPGRFSGRQFSNSRSEMNVSTLELGDSALYLCATTQAGDSYNEQFFGPGTRLTVL.